What follows are 13 T cell receptor beta chains derived from one specimen sequenced in a study of identifying expanded T cells in peripheral blood. Repertoires were generated with immunoSEQ multiplex PCR, while TCRdb's copy carries only in-frame clones and drops some. Here the sample spans about 58,000 clones, roughly nine tenths being singletons. Sequenced material: blood. These receptors were taken from a person between 18 and 75 years old in good health.

V gene TRBV10-3 combines with J gene TRBJ2-5, with a weak D call TRBD1 (5 bases). The CDR3 has 16 amino acids. V was cut by 0 bases and J by 0 bases, with 11 bases left in between. The V gene's germline CDR1 is ENHRY and CDR2 SYGVKD. The CDR3 DNA sequence: TGTGCCATCAGTGAGTCCGGTTTGGGGCACCAAGAGACCCAGTACTTC. Encoded protein: CAISESGLGHQETQYF.

J is TRBJ1-1 and V is TRBV6-5; D is unresolved. Germline V CDR1 and CDR2: MNHEY, SVGAGI. Trimming left V 8 bases short and J 1 base short, with 11 bases between. This CDR3 contains 13 residues. The CDR3 DNA sequence: TGTGCCAGCCAAGTAGAGGCGAACACTGAAGCTTTCTTT. Protein sequence: CASQVEANTEAFF.

This chain uses TRBV28 with TRBJ2-4, with a tentative D call TRBD1 (6 bases). The CDR3 extends over 13 amino acids. V was trimmed by 5 bases and J by 3 bases, leaving 8 bases between them. The germline V gene encodes CDR1 MDHEN and CDR2 SYDVKM. The CDR3 sequence: CASSPGVKNIQYF. For the CDR3, the DNA is TGTGCCAGCAGTCCAGGGGTCAAAAACATTCAGTACTTC.

This rearrangement joins TRBV10-3 to TRBJ2-7, with 10 bases that match TRBD2. The CDR3 sequence is 13 residues long. The junction had 7 bases not matched to a gene; V was cut back by 10 bases and J by 4 bases. In germline, CDR1 is ENHRY, CDR2 SYGVKD. This chain's CDR3 is CATASGSFYEQYF. The CDR3 nucleotides are TGTGCCACCGCTAGCGGGAGCTTTTACGAGCAGTACTTC.

This chain uses TRBV19 with TRBJ1-5; D is unclear. V lost 6 bases and J 2 bases, leaving 11 bases between the germline ends. The CDR3 is made up of 14 amino acids. Germline values: CDR1 LNHDA, CDR2 SQIVND (reference sequence). DNA of the CDR3: TGTGCCAGTAGCGTCAATGGGGGCAATCAGCCCCAGCATTTT. It encodes CASSVNGGNQPQHF.

The rearrangement uses TRBV2 and TRBJ2-1; 9 nucleotides agree with TRBD2. Germline CDR1 reads SNHLY; CDR2 reads FYNNEI. The trim removed 3 bases at V and 4 bases at J, leaving 4 bases unmatched. The CDR3 runs to 15 residues. The CDR3 region is CASSDLAGKYNEQFF. CDR3 sequence (DNA): TGTGCCAGCAGTGACCTAGCGGGGAAGTACAATGAGCAGTTCTTC.

This chain connects TRBV7-2 to TRBJ1-5; tentative D call: TRBD1 (6 bases). Germline V gene lookup returns CDR1 SGHTA and CDR2 FQGNSA. This CDR3 spans 18 amino acids. V lost 2 bases, J lost 2 bases, and 19 bases lay in between. The CDR3, as DNA: TGTGCCAGCAGCTTAAGAGGGCCGGGGGGCGGAGGCAATCAGCCCCAGCATTTT. It specifies CASSLRGPGGGGNQPQHF.

The chain employs TRBV4-1 and TRBJ2-7; 13 bases are a match to TRBD2. The length of the CDR3 is 15 residues. The V gene end was trimmed by 4 bases and the J gene end by 6 bases; junction bases not matched to a gene: 6. The germline V gene has CDR1 MGHRA and CDR2 YSYEKL. CDR3 in DNA: TGCGCCAGCAGCCCTCGGACTAGCGGGGGCGGCGAGCAGTACTTC. Protein: CASSPRTSGGGEQYF.

This chain uses TRBV13 with TRBJ1-1, with TRBD1 matching over 7 bases. Germline-derived CDR1 and CDR2 are PRHDT and FYEKMQ (reference sequence). The CDR3 contains 15 residues. With V trimmed by 4 bases and J by 1 base, 6 bases remained unmatched. Written as DNA, the CDR3 is TGTGCCAGCAGCTCCAAGGACAGGCAGAACACTGAAGCTTTCTTT. This encodes CASSSKDRQNTEAFF.

For the CDR3, the DNA is TGTGCCAGCAGTCTTATTCCGAGGGATACGCAGTATTTT. Protein sequence: CASSLIPRDTQYF. The gene calls are TRBV7-8 and TRBJ2-3; D is undetermined. Germline V CDR1 and CDR2: SGHVS, FQNEAQ. Trimming cost V 6 bases and J 6 bases, with 13 bases left between them. The CDR3 contains 13 residues.

V is TRBV28 and J is TRBJ2-5; D unclear. V was clipped by 5 bases and J by 5 bases, with 6 bases between them. The V gene's germline CDR1 is MDHEN and CDR2 SYDVKM. This CDR3 spans 11 amino acids. The CDR3 sequence: CASSPRETQYF. CDR3 DNA: TGTGCCAGCAGTCCCCGGGAGACCCAGTACTTC.

The genes are TRBV2 and TRBJ2-3; no reliable D call. Germline V lookup: CDR1 SNHLY, CDR2 FYNNEI. Trimming shortened V by 2 bases and J by 0 bases, and 15 bases separated the two germline ends. The CDR3 sequence is 17 residues long. The CDR3 DNA is TGTGCCAGCAGTGAATCTGTAGCCTCCTCTAGCACAGATACGCAGTATTTT. Amino acids: CASSESVASSSTDTQYF. The entire variable domain, with the rest obtained from reference TRBV2 and TRBJ2-3, is as follows: EPEVTQTPSHQVTQMGQEVILRCVPISNHLYFYWYRQILGQKVEFLVSFYNNEISEKSEIFDDQFSVERPDGSNFTLKIRSTKLEDSAMYFCASSESVASSSTDTQYFGPGTRLTVL.

This clone was counted a single time. This chain links TRBV18 with TRBJ2-1; TRBD1 matches at 7 bases. This CDR3 is 13 amino acids long. CDR1 is KGHSH, CDR2 LQKENI, per germline. J was trimmed by 7 bases and V by 6 bases; bases with no gene match: 6. CDR3 in amino acids: CASSPSQGNEQFF. The CDR3 DNA reads as TGTGCCAGCTCTCCCTCACAGGGGAATGAGCAGTTCTTC.